The subject of this entry is one TCR beta chain. Only in-frame clones appear in the TCRdb table, and some are missing; sequencing was by immunoSEQ multiplex PCR. The repertoire holds 40,000 to 45,000 clones, with roughly 90% as singletons. From germline, CDR1 is SGHVS and CDR2 FQNEAQ. CDR3 length equals 15 residues. V trimming: 6 bases; J trimming: 2 bases; junction bases outside the gene matches: 9. The record originates from a study of T cell changes during pregnancy in multiple sclerosis. This chain links TRBV7-8 with TRBJ2-7; TRBD1 agrees at 8 bases. This clonotype was sampled from a female donor with multiple sclerosis, enrolled in a pregnancy study. The material sequenced was CD4+ T cells from peripheral blood mononuclear cells, taken before pregnancy. CDR3 in DNA: TGTGCCAGCAGTTCCCGACAGGGGAACCCCTACGAGCAGTACTTC. Encoded protein: CASSSRQGNPYEQYF.